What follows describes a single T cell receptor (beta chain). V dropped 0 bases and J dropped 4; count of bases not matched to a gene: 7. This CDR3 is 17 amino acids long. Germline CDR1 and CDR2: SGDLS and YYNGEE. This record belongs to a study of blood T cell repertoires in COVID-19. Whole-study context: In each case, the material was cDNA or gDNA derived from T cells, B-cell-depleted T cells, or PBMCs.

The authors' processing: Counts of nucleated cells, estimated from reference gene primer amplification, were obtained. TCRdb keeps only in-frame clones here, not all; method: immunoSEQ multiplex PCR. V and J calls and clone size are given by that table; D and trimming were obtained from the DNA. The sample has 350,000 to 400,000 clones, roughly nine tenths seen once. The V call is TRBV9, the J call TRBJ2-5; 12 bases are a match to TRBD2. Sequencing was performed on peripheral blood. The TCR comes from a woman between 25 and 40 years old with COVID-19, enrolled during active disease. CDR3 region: CASSVAWGLAGAETQYF. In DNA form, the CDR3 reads TGTGCCAGCAGCGTAGCTTGGGGACTAGCGGGTGCAGAGACCCAGTACTTC.